The sequence of this TCR beta chain was determined in a study of blood T cell repertoires in COVID-19. Across the study: COVID-19 samples from acute and convalescent phases originated in the United States, Italy and Spain. Nucleic acid was either cDNA or gDNA, and it came from T cells, B-cell-depleted T cells, or PBMCs.

In the source study's methods: Amplification of reference gene primers was used by the study to estimate nucleated cell counts. Clones were read by immunoSEQ multiplex PCR, and TCRdb kept only the in-frame ones, dropping some. V, J and clone size reflect that table, while D and trimming were determined from the DNA. The profile shows around 100,000 clones, 80% of them singletons. This CDR3 spans 15 amino acids. Germline CDR1 is SGDLS and CDR2 is YYNGEE. The V end was cut by 0 bases, the J end by 2 bases, with 8 bases between. This clone was seen once. The sequencing sample was made of peripheral blood. The V call is TRBV9, the J call TRBJ2-2; TRBD2 is a possible D gene (5 bases). This TCR came from a man in his 70s with active or convalescent COVID-19. The CDR3 DNA reads as TGTGCCAGCAGCGTAGCTGAGGGAAACACCGGGGAGCTGTTTTTT. It yields the protein CASSVAEGNTGELFF.